This T cell receptor (beta chain) was identified during a study of T cells after yellow fever vaccination. TCRdb used MiXCR to reprocess the 5' RACE reads, holding one entry per CDR3 protein. The data show about 340,000 distinct CDR3 sequences, with around 13% seen just once and about 3% held by the top ten. Germline CDR1 and CDR2: MNHNS and SASEGT. There are 13 residues in the CDR3. V shed 6 bases and J shed 5 bases, with 14 bases lying between them. The receptor was isolated from a man younger than 35 who received the YFV17D yellow fever vaccine. The chain combines TRBV6-1 with TRBJ2-7; D remains unclear. The sample here was CD4+ T cells sorted from PBMCs, taken 15 days after the yellow fever booster vaccination. Written as DNA, the CDR3 is TGTGCCAGCAGGAAACCAGCCTCGGACGAGCAGTACGTC. It codes for CASRKPASDEQYV.